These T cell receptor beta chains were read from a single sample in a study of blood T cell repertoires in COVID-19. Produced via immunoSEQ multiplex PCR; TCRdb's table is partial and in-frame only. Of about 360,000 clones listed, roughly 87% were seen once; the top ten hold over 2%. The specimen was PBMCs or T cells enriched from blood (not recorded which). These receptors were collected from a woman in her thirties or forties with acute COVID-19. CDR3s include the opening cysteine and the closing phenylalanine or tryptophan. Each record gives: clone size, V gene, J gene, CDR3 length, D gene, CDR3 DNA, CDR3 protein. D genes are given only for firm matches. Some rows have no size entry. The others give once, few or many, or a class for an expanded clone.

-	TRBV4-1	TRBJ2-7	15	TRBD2	TGCGCCAGCAGCCTGGGGACTAGCGGGACCTACGAGCAGTACTTC	CASSLGTSGTYEQYF
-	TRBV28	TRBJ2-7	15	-	TGTGCCAGCAGTTTCATGTTACAGAGCTCCTACGAGCAGTACTTC	CASSFMLQSSYEQYF
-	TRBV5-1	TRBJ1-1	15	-	TGCGCCAGCAGCTTGGGCGGATTTATGAACACTGAAGCTTTCTTT	CASSLGGFMNTEAFF
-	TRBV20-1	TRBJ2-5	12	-	TGCAGTGCTAGTTTAGTACAAGAGACCCAGTACTTC	CSASLVQETQYF
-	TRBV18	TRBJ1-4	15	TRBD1	TGTGCCAGCTCACGGAGACAGGGGGACAATGAAAAACTGTTTTTT	CASSRRQGDNEKLFF
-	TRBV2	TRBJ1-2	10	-	TGTGCCAGCAGTGAAGGGGGAGAGACCTTC	CASSEGGETF
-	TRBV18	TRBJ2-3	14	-	TGTGCCAGCTCACGGCAGGGGCGCACAGATACGCAGTATTTT	CASSRQGRTDTQYF
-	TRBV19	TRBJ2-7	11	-	TGTGCCAGTAGCCCCGGGACAATCAGCTACTTC	CASSPGTISYF
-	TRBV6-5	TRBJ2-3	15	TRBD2	TGTGCCAGCAGGCTTCTAGCGGGGGGGACAGATACGCAGTATTTT	CASRLLAGGTDTQYF
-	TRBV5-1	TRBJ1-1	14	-	TGCGCCAGCAGCCCCGGGCCCCGGGGCACTGAAGCTTTCTTT	CASSPGPRGTEAFF
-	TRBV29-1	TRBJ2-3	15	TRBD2	TGCAGCGTTGAAGCAACGGGGGGGCGGCCAGATACGCAGTATTTT	CSVEATGGRPDTQYF
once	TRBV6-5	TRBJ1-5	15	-	TGTGCCAGCACCGTGGACGGAGGTACTTGGCAGCCCCAGCATTTT	CASTVDGGTWQPQHF
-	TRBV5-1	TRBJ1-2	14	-	TGCGCCAGCAGCTTGATCCCAGGGGACTATGGCTACACCTTC	CASSLIPGDYGYTF
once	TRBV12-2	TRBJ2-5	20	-	TGTGCAAGTCGCCAAAGCCGTAGCGGGGGGGCTCCAAAGTACCAAGAGACCCAGTACTTC	CASRQSRSGGAPKYQETQYF
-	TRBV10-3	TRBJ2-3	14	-	TGTGCCATCAGTGACCGGGAAGCGGGAGATACGCAGTATTTT	CAISDREAGDTQYF
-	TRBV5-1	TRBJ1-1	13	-	TGCGCCAGCAGGCAGGACAGTTACACTGAAGCTTTCTTT	CASRQDSYTEAFF
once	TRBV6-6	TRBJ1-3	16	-	TGTGCCAGCAGTCGAGGTGCAACAGGGTCTGGAAACACCATATATTTT	CASSRGATGSGNTIYF
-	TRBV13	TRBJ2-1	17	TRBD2	TGTGCCAGCAGCTCCCCGAGGGCGGGGGGGGCGCACAATGAGCAGTTCTTC	CASSSPRAGGAHNEQFF
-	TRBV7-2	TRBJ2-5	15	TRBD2	TGTGCCAGCAGCTCTAGCGGGGGGGTTCAAGAGACCCAGTACTTC	CASSSSGGVQETQYF
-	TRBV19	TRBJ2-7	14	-	TGTGCCAGTAGTCCCCAGGGACACTCCTACGAGCAGTACTTC	CASSPQGHSYEQYF
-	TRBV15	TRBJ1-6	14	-	TGTGCCACCAGCGGTTTACGAGATAATTCACCCCTCCACTTT	CATSGLRDNSPLHF
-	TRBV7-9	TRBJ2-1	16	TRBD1	TGTGCCAGCAGACGGGGACAGGGTGTCTCCTACAATGAGCAGTTCTTC	CASRRGQGVSYNEQFF
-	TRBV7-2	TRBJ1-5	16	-	TGTGCCAGCAGTTATTCCTCCCGACAAGTCAATCAGCCCCAGCATTTT	CASSYSSRQVNQPQHF
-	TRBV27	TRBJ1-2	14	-	TGTGCCAGCAGCCAGGGGCTGGGGGCCTATGGCTACACCTTC	CASSQGLGAYGYTF
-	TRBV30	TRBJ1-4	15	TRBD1	TGTGCCTGGAGCGGCGGGGGACAGGGGAACGAAAAACTGTTTTTT	CAWSGGGQGNEKLFF
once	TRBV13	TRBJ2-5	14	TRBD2	TGTGCCAGCAGCTCCCGGGGAGGGGAAGAGACCCAGTACTTC	CASSSRGGEETQYF
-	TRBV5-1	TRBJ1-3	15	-	TGCGCCAGCAGCGCAGACAGCAATCCTGGAAACACCATATATTTT	CASSADSNPGNTIYF
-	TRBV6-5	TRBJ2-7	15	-	TGTGCCAGCTTTATGATCCGGGACAACCCCTACGAGCAGTACTTC	CASFMIRDNPYEQYF
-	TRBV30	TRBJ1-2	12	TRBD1	TGTGCCTGGGACAGGGGGTTCTATGGCTACACCTTC	CAWDRGFYGYTF
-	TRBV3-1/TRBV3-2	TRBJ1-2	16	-	TGTGCCAGCAGCCAAGTGACAGTCGGGTCCCACTATGGCTACACCTTC	CASSQVTVGSHYGYTF
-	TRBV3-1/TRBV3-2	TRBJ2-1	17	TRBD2	TGTGCCAGCAGCCCGAGAGGCGGGGGGGTCACCTACAATGAGCAGTTCTTC	CASSPRGGGVTYNEQFF
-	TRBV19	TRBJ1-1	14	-	TGTGCCCGGAGGGGCAGTGCCATGAACACTGAAGCTTTCTTT	CARRGSAMNTEAFF
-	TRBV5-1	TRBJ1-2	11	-	TGCGCCAGCAGCTTAGGGGCGCAAACCTACTTC	CASSLGAQTYF
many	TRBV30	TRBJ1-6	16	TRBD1	TGTGCCTGGAGTGTAGTTCCCGGACAGGGGGGTTCACCCCTCCACTTT	CAWSVVPGQGGSPLHF
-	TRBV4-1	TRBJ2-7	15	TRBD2	TGCGCCAGCAGCCCCGGGAGGGCGAGAACCTACGAGCAGTACTTC	CASSPGRARTYEQYF
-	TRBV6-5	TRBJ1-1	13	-	TGTGCCAGCTCGAATCGGGGGACCACTGAAGCTTTCTTT	CASSNRGTTEAFF
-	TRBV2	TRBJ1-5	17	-	TGTGCCAGCACCTTACCTCCCCACCCAGGGGGCAATCAGCCCCAGCATTTT	CASTLPPHPGGNQPQHF
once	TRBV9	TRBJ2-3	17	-	TGTGCCAGCAGCGTAGAACGAAGCGGAACTAGCACAGATACGCAGTATTTT	CASSVERSGTSTDTQYF
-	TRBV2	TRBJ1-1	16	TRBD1	TGTGCCAGCAGTGGGGCAGGGGGCGTCCCCAACACTGAAGCTTTCTTT	CASSGAGGVPNTEAFF
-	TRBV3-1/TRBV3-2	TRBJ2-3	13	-	TGTGCCAGCAGCCCCATTCCGGAGGATACGCAGTATTTT	CASSPIPEDTQYF
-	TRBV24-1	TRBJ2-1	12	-	TGTGCCACCAGTGACCGCCGGGGTGAGCAGTTCTTC	CATSDRRGEQFF
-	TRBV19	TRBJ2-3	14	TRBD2	TGTGCCAGTAGGTCAAGCGGGGGTCGAGATACGCAGTATTTT	CASRSSGGRDTQYF
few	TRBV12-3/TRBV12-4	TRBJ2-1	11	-	TGTGCCAGCAGTAAAGAGGGTTTTCAGTTCTTC	CASSKEGFQFF
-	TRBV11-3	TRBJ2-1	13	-	TGTGCCAGCAGCTCGGGGACAGCGGGTGAGCAGTTCTTC	CASSSGTAGEQFF
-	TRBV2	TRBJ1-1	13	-	TGTGCCAGCAGTGACCAGATGAACACTGAAGCTTTCTTT	CASSDQMNTEAFF
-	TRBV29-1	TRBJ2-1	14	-	TGCAGCGTTGATAATAACAGAAGATACAATGAGCAGTTCTTC	CSVDNNRRYNEQFF